The 19 T cell receptor beta chains below all came from one sample that was sequenced in a study of T cells in localized non-small cell lung cancer. Repertoires were generated with immunoSEQ multiplex PCR, while TCRdb's copy carries only in-frame clones and drops some. The sample consists of tens of thousands of clones, about 88% of them appearing once. Sample: peripheral blood, taken before any cancer treatment. The receptors were gathered from a man aged 18-55 years with stage I lung adenocarcinoma.

The chain carries TRBV19 and TRBJ2-6; D is perhaps TRBD1 or TRBD2 (5 bases each). This CDR3 contains 16 residues. The germline CDR1 and CDR2 sequences are LNHDA and SQIVND (reference sequence). V dropped 5 bases and J dropped 1 base, with 12 bases sitting between them. CDR3 residues: CASSPLGGSGANVLTF. The DNA of the CDR3 is TGTGCCAGTAGTCCCCTTGGGGGATCTGGGGCCAACGTCCTGACTTTC.

V gene TRBV28 combines with J gene TRBJ2-2; weak D call: TRBD1 (6 bases). Trimming took off 3 bases at V and 4 bases at J, with 12 bases between the two ends. The CDR3 is made up of 15 amino acids. Germline-derived CDR1 and CDR2 are MDHEN and SYDVKM. CDR3 region: CASSFAGASTGELFF. CDR3 DNA sequence: TGTGCCAGCAGTTTCGCAGGGGCGAGCACCGGGGAGCTGTTTTTT.

The chain carries TRBV4-3 and TRBJ2-3; D gene uncertain. Germline V lookup: CDR1 LGHNA, CDR2 YSLEER. V dropped 0 bases and J dropped 10 bases, with 11 bases sitting between them. This CDR3 spans 13 amino acids. The CDR3 sequence: CASSQDGLYAQYF. Here the CDR3 DNA reads TGCGCCAGCAGCCAAGATGGCCTCTACGCGCAGTATTTT.

This chain links TRBV4-2 with TRBJ2-6, with TRBD2 matching 10 bases. Trimming at V came to 1 base and at J to 0 bases, leaving 6 bases not matched to a gene. Looked up from germline, CDR1 is LGHNA and CDR2 is YNFKEQ. CDR3 size: 19 residues. The CDR3 sequence: CASSQVSSGGTSGANVLTF. CDR3 nucleotide sequence: TGTGCCAGCAGCCAAGTGTCTAGCGGGGGTACCTCTGGGGCCAACGTCCTGACTTTC.

The V call is TRBV2, the J call TRBJ1-6, with 7 bases aligning to TRBD1. The CDR3 loop spans 13 amino acids. V lost 8 bases to trimming and J lost 8 bases; unmatched junction nucleotides: 6. Germline assignment: CDR1 SNHLY and CDR2 FYNNEI. CDR3 amino acids: CASVTGRDSPLHF. The CDR3, as DNA: TGTGCCAGCGTGACAGGGAGGGATTCACCCCTCCACTTT.

This clone occurred once. The chain employs TRBV4-3 and TRBJ2-1; a weak D match, TRBD2 (5 bases). This CDR3 spans 15 amino acids. V was shortened by 0 bases and J by 2 bases, with 8 bases between the two germline ends. Germline V gene lookup returns CDR1 LGHNA and CDR2 YSLEER. Here the CDR3 reads CASSQDDGAYNEQFF. CDR3 nucleotide sequence: TGCGCCAGCAGCCAAGATGACGGGGCCTACAATGAGCAGTTCTTC.

The chain recombines TRBV5-1 with TRBJ1-2; unclear D gene. Germline values: CDR1 SGHRS, CDR2 YFSETQ. The length of the CDR3 is 13 residues. Between the trimmed V and J ends, which lost 0 bases and 5 bases, there was a span of 8 bases. The CDR3 DNA is TGCGCCAGCAGCTTGGTAGTTGAATATGGCTACACCTTC. It encodes CASSLVVEYGYTF.

V and J are TRBV4-3 and TRBJ2-2; D ambiguous. Germline V gene lookup returns CDR1 LGHNA and CDR2 YSLEER. Trimming shortened V by 1 base and J by 0 bases, and 9 bases separated the two germline ends. There are 16 residues in the CDR3. The CDR3 DNA reads TGCGCCAGCAGCCAAGCCCCGGTCCCGAACACCGGGGAGCTGTTTTTT. Amino acids: CASSQAPVPNTGELFF.

The chain recombines TRBV28 with TRBJ2-3, with D perhaps TRBD1 (6 bases). This CDR3 has 14 residues. V lost 7 bases to trimming and J lost 0 bases, with 11 bases between them. Germline V gene lookup returns CDR1 MDHEN and CDR2 SYDVKM. The CDR3 sequence: CASTLTGSTDTQYF. CDR3 nucleotide sequence: TGTGCCAGCACCCTGACAGGAAGCACAGATACGCAGTATTTT.

This chain connects TRBV30 to TRBJ1-2, with D unclear. V was cut by 4 bases and J by 8 bases, with 20 bases left in between. The CDR3 covers 14 residues. The germline CDR1 and CDR2 sequences are GTSNPN and SVGIG (reference sequence). The CDR3 is CAWTVLADLSGYTF. In DNA form, the CDR3 reads TGTGCCTGGACCGTACTAGCGGATCTAAGCGGCTACACCTTC.

The chain couples TRBV27 to TRBJ1-1; 9 bases are a match to TRBD1. The germline V gene encodes CDR1 MNHEY and CDR2 SMNVEV (reference sequence). With V trimmed by 5 bases and J by 3 bases, 7 bases remained unmatched. This CDR3 contains 15 residues. The CDR3 reads CASSQGTGRDTEAFF. Written as DNA, the CDR3 is TGTGCCAGCAGTCAGGGGACAGGGAGAGACACTGAAGCTTTCTTT.

The V call is TRBV4-2, the J call TRBJ1-1, with no clear D. The V and J ends lost 0 bases and 7 bases respectively, with 18 bases between them. CDR1 and CDR2 from the germline V gene are LGHNA and YNFKEQ. The CDR3 covers 16 residues. The CDR3 DNA is TGTGCCAGCAGCCAAGAGTACAGTCTGCTCAACCATGAAGCTTTCTTT. This encodes CASSQEYSLLNHEAFF.

The V gene is TRBV7-9, the J gene TRBJ2-5, with 10 nucleotides matching TRBD1. Per the germline V gene, CDR1 is SEHNR and CDR2 is FQNEAQ (reference sequence). V was clipped by 3 bases and J by 5 bases; unmatched bases: 6. The CDR3 is 15 residues long. This chain's CDR3 is CASSFGTGELETQYF. CDR3 nucleotides: TGTGCCAGCAGCTTTGGGACAGGGGAGTTGGAGACCCAGTACTTC.

The genes are TRBV4-2 and TRBJ1-2; possible D gene TRBD1, 5 bases. The germline gives CDR1 LGHNA, CDR2 YNFKEQ. The CDR3 has 15 amino acids. The V and J ends lost 0 bases and 2 bases respectively, with 10 bases between them. This CDR3 is CASSQELGRNYGYTF. The CDR3 DNA follows: TGTGCCAGCAGCCAAGAATTGGGGCGGAACTATGGCTACACCTTC.

The V and J genes are TRBV4-3 and TRBJ2-7, with 10 bases fitting TRBD2. J lost 2 bases, V lost 1 base, and 2 bases had no gene match. Germline V gives CDR1 LGHNA, CDR2 YSLEER. This CDR3 is built from 15 residues. The CDR3 region is CASSQGLAGAYEQYF. Here the CDR3 DNA reads TGCGCCAGCAGCCAAGGACTAGCGGGTGCCTACGAGCAGTACTTC.

The chain uses TRBV18 and TRBJ1-3; 8 bases match TRBD1. This CDR3 comprises 16 residues. Germline lookup yields CDR1 KGHSH and CDR2 LQKENI. J gave up 4 bases and V 3 bases, and 8 bases lay outside the gene matches. As DNA, the CDR3 is TGTGCCAGCTCACCGATAACAGGGGGTGCCGGAAACACCATATATTTT. It translates to CASSPITGGAGNTIYF.

The chain is built from TRBV7-8 and TRBJ2-1, with no clear D. The CDR3 contains 16 residues. The germline V gene encodes CDR1 SGHVS and CDR2 FQNEAQ. V lost 3 bases and J lost 0, with 12 bases in between. CDR3 residues: CASSFRTSNSYNEQFF. The DNA for the CDR3 is TGTGCCAGCAGCTTTAGGACCTCGAACTCCTACAATGAGCAGTTCTTC.

J is TRBJ1-1 and V is TRBV27; a possible D gene is TRBD1 (5 bases). CDR1 and CDR2 (germline): MNHEY, SMNVEV (reference sequence). V was trimmed by 5 bases and J by 9 bases, leaving 16 bases between them. This CDR3 is 13 amino acids long. Written as DNA, the CDR3 is TGTGCCAGCAGTAACCGTGGGGGGGGGAAAGCTTTCTTT. It is translated as CASSNRGGGKAFF.

This rearrangement joins TRBV30 to TRBJ2-1, with 12 bases fitting TRBD2. The V segment lost 6 bases and the J segment 7 bases; nucleotides outside the gene matches: 4. The CDR3 is made up of 13 amino acids. From germline, CDR1 is GTSNPN and CDR2 SVGIG (reference sequence). The CDR3 is CACSLAGGNEQFF. DNA for the CDR3: TGTGCCTGTTCGCTAGCGGGGGGGAATGAGCAGTTCTTC.